The 24 T cell receptor beta chains below come from one sample, sequenced in a study of blood T cell repertoires in COVID-19. The protocol was immunoSEQ multiplex PCR, while the TCRdb copy is restricted to in-frame clones and leaves out a portion. Of 100,000 to 120,000 clones listed, around nine tenths are singletons. Sequenced material: peripheral blood. The receptors were gathered from a woman in her forties or fifties with acute or convalescent COVID-19.

This chain joins TRBV5-4 and TRBJ2-1, with D possibly matching TRBD2 (6 bases). Germline V CDR1 and CDR2: SGHNT, YYREEE (reference sequence). This CDR3 is 16 amino acids long. V was trimmed by 4 bases and J by 0 bases, leaving 14 bases between them. This CDR3 reads CASSRKEGISYNEQFF. The DNA of the CDR3 is TGTGCCAGCAGCCGGAAGGAGGGTATCTCCTACAATGAGCAGTTCTTC.

This clone appeared a single time. J is TRBJ1-5 and V is TRBV7-9; D unresolved. Germline V gene sequence: CDR1 SEHNR, CDR2 FQNEAQ (reference sequence). The CDR3 length is 12 residues. V was shortened by 2 bases and J by 4 bases, with 3 bases between the two germline ends. This CDR3 reads CASSLPNQPQHF. The CDR3 nucleotides read TGTGCCAGCAGCTTACCGAATCAGCCCCAGCATTTT.

This chain links TRBV11-2 with TRBJ2-7, with 8 bases matching TRBD2. The trim removed 1 base at V and 0 bases at J, leaving 8 bases unmatched. CDR3 length equals 17 residues. Germline assignment: CDR1 SGHAT and CDR2 FQNNGV. The CDR3 spells CASSLARVAGNSYEQYF. The CDR3 DNA reads as TGTGCCAGCAGCTTAGCGCGGGTAGCGGGAAACTCCTACGAGCAGTACTTC. The variable domain in full, completed from reference TRBV11-2 and TRBJ2-7, reads EAGVAQSPRYKIIEKRQSVAFWCNPISGHATLYWYQQILGQGPKLLIQFQNNGVVDDSQLPKDRFSAERLKGVDSTLKIQPAKLEDSAVYLCASSLARVAGNSYEQYFGPGTRLTVT.

The chain is built from TRBV5-1 and TRBJ2-5; 9 positions match TRBD1. The V and J ends lost 0 bases and 4 bases, in that order; junction bases with no gene match: 4. This CDR3 comprises 15 residues. The V gene's germline CDR1 is SGHRS and CDR2 YFSETQ. The CDR3 bases are TGCGCCAGCAGCTTGGGTGGGACAGGGAGAGAGACCCAGTACTTC. Translating gives CASSLGGTGRETQYF.

The V and J genes are TRBV19 and TRBJ2-2; TRBD2 agrees at 7 bases. The V segment lost 7 bases and the J segment 5 bases; nucleotides outside the gene matches: 10. The CDR3 runs to 15 residues. Germline CDR1 is LNHDA and CDR2 is SQIVND (reference sequence). CDR3 sequence reads: CASTPLQRDTGELFF. The DNA of the CDR3 is TGTGCCAGTACCCCTTTGCAGCGGGATACCGGGGAGCTGTTTTTT.

The chain couples TRBV30 to TRBJ1-5; tentative D call: TRBD1 (6 bases). The ends were cut back, 3 bases at V and 4 bases at J, with 10 bases in the middle. The length of the CDR3 is 13 residues. Germline V gene data show CDR1 as GTSNPN and CDR2 as SVGIG (reference sequence). The CDR3 is CAWRQGTNQPQHF. CDR3 in DNA: TGTGCCTGGAGACAGGGAACAAATCAGCCCCAGCATTTT. The full variable domain, its missing parts supplied by reference TRBV30 and TRBJ1-5, is SQTIHQWPATLVQPVGSPLSLECTVEGTSNPNLYWYRQAAGRGLQLLFYSVGIGQISSEVPQNLSASRPQDRQFILSSKKLLLSDSGFYLCAWRQGTNQPQHFGDGTRLSIL.

This clone has a single count. This chain connects TRBV19 to TRBJ2-3; TRBD2 agrees at 10 bases. Germline trimming cut 5 bases from V and 4 bases from J; bases unmatched to any gene: 18. This CDR3 has 19 residues. In germline, CDR1 is LNHDA, CDR2 SQIVND (reference sequence). Here the CDR3 DNA reads TGTGCCAGTAGTGACCGACCTAGCGGGAGTAGTGGTTTCGCAGATACGCAGTATTTT. Protein product: CASSDRPSGSSGFADTQYF.

The V and J genes are TRBV7-9 and TRBJ1-2, with unresolved D. Germline CDR1 is SEHNR and CDR2 is FQNEAQ (reference sequence). The CDR3 runs to 12 residues. V was shortened by 7 bases and J by 4 bases, with 10 bases between the two germline ends. The CDR3 bases are TGTGCCAGCAATGAGATCTTCTATGGCTACACCTTC. It yields the protein CASNEIFYGYTF.

V and J are TRBV6-5 and TRBJ2-7; TRBD2 is a possible D gene (5 bases). The length of the CDR3 is 14 residues. Germline lookup yields CDR1 MNHEY and CDR2 SVGAGI. Trimming pared 8 bases from V and 5 bases from J, leaving 19 bases between. CDR3 coding DNA: TGTGCCAGCGAGGGTGGCAGGTCCGTCCACGAGCAGTACTTC. Protein: CASEGGRSVHEQYF.

V gene TRBV18 combines with J gene TRBJ1-4, with TRBD1 as a possible D gene (6 bases). V was cut by 2 bases and J by 4 bases, with 11 bases left in between. CDR3 length: 15 amino acids. Germline CDR1 reads KGHSH; CDR2 reads LQKENI. The CDR3 reads CASSPGGGINEKLFF. CDR3 coding DNA: TGTGCCAGCTCACCAGGCGGGGGCATTAATGAAAAACTGTTTTTT.

The rearrangement joins TRBV5-8 to TRBJ1-5; unclear D gene. The V end lost 4 bases, the J end lost 0 bases, and 17 bases lay between the germline ends. Germline V gene data show CDR1 as SGHTS and CDR2 as YDEGEE. This CDR3 contains 17 residues. This CDR3 reads CASSLLSFLGSNQPQHF. The CDR3 region has the DNA TGTGCCAGCAGCCTTCTTAGCTTCCTGGGTAGCAATCAGCCCCAGCATTTT.

The table lists this clone with a few counts. The V gene is TRBV5-1, the J gene TRBJ1-1; D gene unclear. This CDR3 is 13 amino acids long. The V end lost 4 bases, the J end lost 2 bases, and 9 bases lay between the germline ends. CDR1 and CDR2 (germline): SGHRS, YFSETQ. CDR3 DNA: TGCGCCAGCAGCAGTACAGAAAACACTGAAGCTTTCTTT. Residues: CASSSTENTEAFF. The full variable domain, in which reference TRBV5-1 and TRBJ1-1 provide the parts outside the CDR3, is KAGVTQTPRYLIKTRGQQVTLSCSPISGHRSVSWYQQTPGQGLQFLFEYFSETQRNKGNFPGRFSGRQFSNSRSEMNVSTLELGDSALYLCASSSTENTEAFFGQGTRLTVV.

The chain has TRBV5-8 and TRBJ1-4; D call uncertain. The CDR3 sequence is 16 residues long. The germline CDR1 and CDR2 sequences are SGHTS and YDEGEE. The V gene lost 4 bases and the J gene lost 2 bases, with 15 bases spanning the gap. CDR3 protein: CASSPGKLTTNEKLFF. The DNA of the CDR3 is TGTGCCAGCAGCCCGGGGAAGCTCACGACTAATGAAAAACTGTTTTTT.

There are a few counts of this clone. This chain links TRBV5-1 with TRBJ1-6; TRBD1 might be the D (6 bases). In germline, CDR1 is SGHRS, CDR2 YFSETQ. The germline V and J ends were trimmed by 5 bases and 8 bases, with 14 bases remaining between them. This CDR3 contains 14 residues. The CDR3 DNA sequence: TGCGCCAGCAGTCGTGACAGGAGCTATTCACCCCTCCACTTT. The encoded protein is CASSRDRSYSPLHF.

This rearrangement joins TRBV7-2 to TRBJ2-7; 10 nucleotides align to TRBD1. Germline V CDR1 and CDR2: SGHTA, FQGNSA. V shed 1 base and J 4 bases; nucleotides not matched to a gene: 4. The CDR3 runs 15 residues. The CDR3 coding sequence is TGTGCCAGCAGCTTAGGGACAGGGGGGTGGTACGAGCAGTACTTC. Its protein is CASSLGTGGWYEQYF. Supplemented by reference TRBV7-2 and TRBJ2-7, the full variable domain reads GAGVSQSPSNKVTEKGKDVELRCDPISGHTALYWYRQSLGQGLEFLIYFQGNSAPDKSGLPSDRFSAERTGGSVSTLTIQRTQQEDSAVYLCASSLGTGGWYEQYFGPGTRLTVT.

The J gene is TRBJ1-2, the V gene TRBV10-3; the D gene is possibly TRBD1 (5 bases). The CDR3 is 14 residues long. V shed 10 bases and J shed 4 bases, with 19 bases lying between them. Germline V lookup: CDR1 ENHRY, CDR2 SYGVKD. CDR3 sequence: CATQDDSRSYGYTF. DNA for the CDR3: TGTGCCACCCAGGACGACAGCCGGAGCTATGGCTACACCTTC.

On this clone: Other DNA variants within this sample encode the same CDR3. This chain joins TRBV30 and TRBJ1-6; TRBD1 aligns across 9 bases. The germline V gene encodes CDR1 GTSNPN and CDR2 SVGIG (reference sequence). V lost 0 bases to trimming and J lost 7 bases; unmatched junction nucleotides: 1. This CDR3 has 14 amino acids. This CDR3 is CAWSVGTGNSPLHF. DNA of the CDR3: TGTGCCTGGAGTGTAGGGACAGGGAATTCACCCCTCCACTTT.

This clone was picked up a small number of times. This chain uses TRBV21-1 with TRBJ1-5. TRBV21-1 is marked as a pseudogene. The CDR3 runs 14 residues. The CDR3 loop is CASRGGQLIQPQHF. Written as DNA, the CDR3 is TGTGCCAGCAGGGGGGGGCAGCTCATCCAGCCCCAGCATTTT.

The chain recombines TRBV28 with TRBJ1-2, with a tentative D call TRBD1 (5 bases). This CDR3 has 13 amino acids. Trimming took off 4 bases at V and 8 bases at J, with 14 bases between the two ends. From germline, CDR1 is MDHEN and CDR2 SYDVKM. CDR3 nucleotide sequence: TGTGCCAGCAGTTCCGACAGCTGGGTAGGCTACACCTTC. It specifies CASSSDSWVGYTF.

This CDR3 is CASSLALSGSYNEQFF. The CDR3 coding sequence is TGCGCCAGCAGCTTGGCACTTAGCGGGAGCTACAATGAGCAGTTCTTC. V and J are TRBV5-1 and TRBJ2-1, with 9 nucleotides matching TRBD2. V shed 0 bases, J shed 3 bases, and the junction held 4 bases outside the gene matches. This CDR3 comprises 16 residues. The germline V gene encodes CDR1 SGHRS and CDR2 YFSETQ.

The V and J genes are TRBV6-5 and TRBJ2-7; D is uncertain. The length of the CDR3 is 13 residues. With 4 bases removed from V and 2 bases from J, the gap between germline ends came to 9 bases. CDR1 and CDR2 (germline): MNHEY, SVGAGI. The CDR3 bases are TGTGCCAGCAGTTCCAGATATCCCTACGAGCAGTACTTC. Its protein product is CASSSRYPYEQYF.

The CDR3 bases are TGTGCCAGCAGTACCTGGACAGGGGGCCGGTCACCCCTCCACTTT. Translated, it gives CASSTWTGGRSPLHF. The chain couples TRBV6-5 to TRBJ1-6; 11 bases are shared with TRBD1. CDR3 length: 15 residues. After removal of 5 bases from V and 10 bases from J, the junction contained 7 bases not matched to a gene. The germline gives CDR1 MNHEY, CDR2 SVGAGI.

The chain joins TRBV10-1 to TRBJ2-3; maybe TRBD1 (6 bases). The CDR3 sequence is 16 residues long. V was shortened by 5 bases and J by 1 base, with 16 bases between the two germline ends. Germline assignment: CDR1 WNHNN and CDR2 SYGVQD (reference sequence). The CDR3 region has the DNA TGCGCCAGCAGTTTTGCAGGACAGCTCGGCACAGATACGCAGTATTTT. Translation gives CASSFAGQLGTDTQYF.

This rearrangement joins TRBV7-2 to TRBJ2-1; TRBD1 agrees at 10 bases. J gave up 8 bases and V 3 bases, and 4 bases lay outside the gene matches. CDR1 is SGHTA, CDR2 FQGNSA, per germline. The CDR3 runs 14 residues. DNA for the CDR3: TGTGCCAGCAGCTTTAAGACAGGGGGCGATGAGCAGTTCTTC. Translated, it gives CASSFKTGGDEQFF.